Listed here are 24 T cell receptor beta chains from one sample, sequenced in a study of tumor-infiltrating lymphocytes in primary liver carcinoma. The study extracted blood RNA from unsorted whole blood and also extracted germline DNA. A primer in the constant region served to generate TCR beta cDNA from roughly 520 ng of total RNA. Slightly modified ARM-PCR served as the procedure for the TCR beta libraries. These libraries came from three rounds of nested multiplex PCR. Rounds one and two of PCR, each of about 10 cycles, were primed with TRBV1-TRBV30 forward primers and a C-beta reverse primer. Via MiXCR, TCRdb re-called the multiplex PCR reads, giving one row per CDR3 protein. The sample includes a few hundred thousand distinct CDR3 sequences, 50% to 60% of them seen just once. The sample consisted of peripheral blood. These receptors were obtained from a woman in her 30s with primary liver carcinoma and hepatitis B virus infection.

This rearrangement joins TRBV21-1 to TRBJ1-5. TRBV21-1 is marked as a pseudogene. The CDR3 consists of 13 residues. CDR3 in amino acids: CASSKGDGQPQHF. CDR3 DNA: TGTGCCAGCAGCAAAGGAGACGGCCAGCCCCAGCATTTT.

This chain connects TRBV6-5 to TRBJ1-2, with D maybe TRBD1 (5 bases). Trimming cost V 3 bases and J 7 bases, with 9 bases left between them. Germline V gene sequence: CDR1 MNHEY, CDR2 SVGAGI. The CDR3 is 12 amino acids. Here the CDR3 DNA reads TGTGCCAGCAGTTATGGGGGGGTTGGCTACACCTTC. Residues: CASSYGGVGYTF.

Turning to this clonotype: One base away lies a much larger clone, so this may be a sequencing read error. The rearrangement joins TRBV4-1 to TRBJ1-1; TRBD1 matches 7 bases. CDR1 is MGHRA, CDR2 YSYEKL, per germline. The CDR3 sequence is 17 residues long. CDR3 loop: CTSSRYLTGALNTEAFF. CDR3 nucleotides: TGCACCAGCAGCCGATACTTAACAGGGGCCTTGAACACTGAAGCTTTCTTT.

As to this clonotype: A much more abundant neighbour one base away suggests this may be a read error. V usage is TRBV12-3 or TRBV12-4 and J usage is TRBJ2-5; D unresolved. Trimming took 6 bases from V and 7 from J, leaving 12 bases between them. This CDR3 comprises 12 residues. The CDR3 bases are TGTGCCAGCAGCCGGATTGGCGGGACCCAGTACTTC. Protein: CASSRIGGTQYF.

A word on this clonotype: This may be a read error: a much more frequent sequence differs by one nucleotide. This chain uses TRBV29-1 with TRBJ1-2; the match to TRBD1 covers 7 bases. Germline-derived CDR1 and CDR2 are SQVTM and ANQGSEA. Trimming cost V 7 bases and J 5 bases; bases outside gene matches: 19. This CDR3 contains 16 residues. The CDR3 nucleotides read TGCAGCGGGGTGAGTCAGACAGGGCCCTATACTTATGGCTACACCTTC. It yields the protein CSGVSQTGPYTYGYTF.

This clonotype came up many times. The CDR3 here is CATSDFPGRSYNEQFF. The CDR3 DNA sequence: TGTGCCACCAGTGATTTTCCGGGACGCTCCTACAATGAGCAGTTCTTC. V is TRBV24-1 and J is TRBJ2-1; D could derive from TRBD1 or TRBD2 (5 bases each). The CDR3 runs 16 residues. Trimming left V 1 base short and J 0 bases short, with 9 bases between. Germline V lookup: CDR1 KGHDR, CDR2 SFDVKD.

A remark on this clonotype: A junction end diverges from the germline sequence, so it may reflect a read error. The J gene is TRBJ2-1, the V gene TRBV19; possibly TRBD2 for D (6 bases). Germline V gene data show CDR1 as LNHDA and CDR2 as SQIVND (reference sequence). The CDR3 loop spans 12 amino acids. CDR3 loop: CTSSMAAGEQFF. In DNA form, the CDR3 reads TGTACCAGTAGTATGGCAGCGGGTGAGCAGTTCTTC.

This clonotype was counted only a few times. The chain links TRBV30 to TRBJ2-1, with D possibly matching TRBD1 (6 bases). The CDR3 spans 12 residues. The germline V and J ends were trimmed by 0 bases and 10 bases, with 10 bases remaining between them. The germline V gene has CDR1 GTSNPN and CDR2 SVGIG (reference sequence). The CDR3 DNA follows: TGTGCCTGGAGTGTCCCAGGGGTCGAGCAGTTCTTC. Translating gives CAWSVPGVEQFF.

The chain has TRBV7-9 and TRBJ2-1, with TRBD2 matching 8 bases. Germline CDR1 is SEHNR and CDR2 is FQNEAQ (reference sequence). This CDR3 comprises 16 residues. The trim removed 9 bases at V and 8 bases at J, leaving 18 bases unmatched. Here the CDR3 reads CASSPPRTSTLYEQFF. CDR3 nucleotide sequence: TGTGCCAGTAGCCCCCCCCGGACTAGCACTCTGTATGAGCAGTTCTTC.

V gene TRBV9 combines with J gene TRBJ1-1; D is unclear. V dropped 4 bases and J dropped 1 base, with 11 bases sitting between them. The CDR3 has 14 amino acids. CDR1 and CDR2 from the germline V gene are SGDLS and YYNGEE. CDR3 coding DNA: TGTGCCAGCAGCCCTTGGGAGAGGAACACTGAAGCTTTCTTT. It yields the protein CASSPWERNTEAFF.

A note on this clonotype: This may be a read error: a much more frequent sequence differs by one nucleotide. This chain joins TRBV29-1 and TRBJ2-7; 8 bases line up with TRBD1. The length of the CDR3 is 13 residues. CDR1 and CDR2 from the germline V gene are SQVTM and ANQGSEA. CDR3 protein: CSAEARQGYEQYF. In DNA form, the CDR3 reads TGCAGCGCTGAAGCTAGACAGGGGTACGAGCAGTACTTC.

Worth noting for this clonotype: This may be a read error: a much more frequent sequence differs by one nucleotide. The J gene is TRBJ1-1, the V gene TRBV7-9; possibly TRBD1 for D (5 bases). Germline V gene lookup returns CDR1 SEHNR and CDR2 FQNEAQ (reference sequence). V lost 3 bases to trimming and J lost 8 bases, with 16 bases between them. The CDR3 is 14 amino acids. The CDR3 sequence: CASSFEIQVPEAFF. DNA of the CDR3: TGTGCCAGCAGCTTCGAGATACAGGTTCCCGAAGCTTTCTTT.

A note on this clonotype: The junction departs from germline at one end; a sequencing error may be responsible. The chain carries TRBV29-1 and TRBJ2-7; 7 bases fit TRBD1. The CDR3 is made up of 12 amino acids. Per the germline V gene, CDR1 is SQVTM and CDR2 is ANQGSEA. The CDR3 here is CRVEQGVHEQYF. CDR3 bases: TGCAGAGTTGAGCAGGGGGTACACGAGCAGTACTTC.

A note on this clonotype: A single base separates this from a much larger clone, so it may be a read error. The chain carries TRBV29-1 and TRBJ2-7; TRBD1 agrees at 7 bases. The CDR3 totals 14 residues. V trimming: 4 bases; J trimming: 3 bases; junction bases outside the gene matches: 9. The germline CDR1 and CDR2 sequences are SQVTM and ANQGSEA. The DNA for the CDR3 is TGCAGCGTTGGTGGACAGGAAAGGCGCTACGAGCAGTACTTC. It translates to CSVGGQERRYEQYF.

The sample holds many counts of this clonotype. This sequence joins TRBV12-3 or TRBV12-4 and TRBJ2-5; D remains unclear. The CDR3 contains 13 residues. V was clipped by 4 bases and J by 3 bases, with 9 bases between them. In DNA, the CDR3 is TGTGCCAGCAGTTCCCAATTGGAAGAGACCCAGTACTTC. It encodes CASSSQLEETQYF.

For this clonotype: A read error may be the cause here, since a much bigger clone is one base away. The gene calls are TRBV12-3 or TRBV12-4 and TRBJ2-1; TRBD2 matches at 7 bases. Trimming removed 6 bases from V and 2 bases from J; junction bases left unmatched: 7. The CDR3 consists of 15 residues. CDR3 loop: CASRISGIAYNEQFF. In nucleotides, the CDR3 is TGTGCCAGCAGGATCAGCGGGATCGCCTACAATGAGCAGTTCTTC.

Remarks on this clonotype: Compared with germline, one end of the junction differs, possibly owing to a read error. The chain employs TRBV28 and TRBJ2-1; D is perhaps TRBD2 (5 bases). Germline values: CDR1 MDHEN, CDR2 SYDVKM. This CDR3 has 14 residues. The CDR3 coding sequence is TGTGGCAGCAGTTCGGCACTGGGGTCACGGGGGCAGTTCTTC. It specifies CGSSSALGSRGQFF.

This clonotype is a singleton in its sample. This may come from a read error, since a much larger clone is one base off. V usage is TRBV12-5 and J usage is TRBJ1-1; no firm D call. The germline V gene has CDR1 LGHNT and CDR2 FRNRAP. Trimming removed 7 bases at V and 4 bases at J, with 13 bases between. CDR3 length: 13 residues. CDR3 nucleotides: TGTGCTAGTGCCCCTGGGGTTGGCACTGAAGCTTTCTTT. It is translated as CASAPGVGTEAFF.

There are a few counts of this clonotype. The chain joins TRBV4-1 to TRBJ2-1, with D perhaps matching TRBD2 (6 bases). V was pared by 1 base and J by 4 bases, with 8 bases between. The length of the CDR3 is 14 residues. The germline CDR1 and CDR2 sequences are MGHRA and YSYEKL. For the CDR3, the DNA is TGCGCCAGCAGCCAAGTTGGGACTTACAATGAGCAGTTCTTC. It yields the protein CASSQVGTYNEQFF.

Many counts were recorded for this clonotype. The chain links TRBV29-1 to TRBJ2-7; a weak D match, TRBD1 (5 bases). The CDR3 is made up of 13 amino acids. Trimming left V 6 bases short and J 2 bases short, with 14 bases between. In germline, CDR1 is SQVTM, CDR2 ANQGSEA. CDR3 nucleotide sequence: TGCAGCGTAAGAACAGGCGTTACCTACGAGCAGTACTTC. Encoded protein: CSVRTGVTYEQYF.

In this sample, this clonotype turned up once. The junction departs from the called germline gene at one end, perhaps through a read error. The chain joins TRBV24-1 to TRBJ2-1; 9 bases are shared with TRBD1. The CDR3 is 16 residues long. The germline gives CDR1 KGHDR, CDR2 SFDVKD. Here the CDR3 reads CATSDPTGQGYSEQFF. The DNA for the CDR3 is TGTGCCACCAGTGATCCAACGGGACAGGGCTACAGTGAGCAGTTCTTC.

The table lists this clonotype with many counts. The rearrangement uses TRBV7-8 and TRBJ2-2, with TRBD1 as a possible D gene (6 bases). The germline CDR1 and CDR2 sequences are SGHVS and FQNEAQ. The CDR3 spans 14 residues. With 1 base removed from V and 7 bases from J, the gap between germline ends came to 10 bases. The CDR3 nucleotides read TGTGCCAGCAGCTTAGGCAGGGGTGGCGGGGAGCTGTTTTTT. Translated, it gives CASSLGRGGGELFF.

This chain links TRBV28 with TRBJ2-5, with D maybe TRBD2 (6 bases). Germline lookup yields CDR1 MDHEN and CDR2 SYDVKM. V gave up 7 bases and J gave up 1 base, with 13 bases separating them. This CDR3 contains 14 residues. The CDR3 here is CASTSRGLQETQYF. CDR3 bases: TGTGCCAGCACTTCGCGGGGCCTCCAAGAGACCCAGTACTTC.

In its sample, this clonotype was seen a few times. V usage is TRBV4-1 and J usage is TRBJ2-6; D remains ambiguous. The V gene lost 1 base and the J gene lost 3 bases, with 1 base spanning the gap. CDR1 is MGHRA, CDR2 YSYEKL, per germline. This CDR3 has 13 amino acids. The CDR3 DNA reads TGCGCCAGCAGCCAAGTTGGGGCCAACGTCCTGACTTTC. Residues: CASSQVGANVLTF.